One sample yielded the 19 T cell receptor beta chains listed below, sequenced in a study of blood T cell repertoires in COVID-19. Here immunoSEQ multiplex PCR was the method, and the copy in TCRdb shows in-frame clones only, minus some. In the table there are roughly 100,000 clones, 75% to 90% of which are singletons. Sample: peripheral blood. Receptors were obtained from a man aged 55 to 70 with acute or convalescent COVID-19.

This chain connects TRBV12-5 to TRBJ1-1; the D gene is possibly TRBD1 (5 bases). The CDR3 totals 15 residues. Germline V lookup: CDR1 LGHNT, CDR2 FRNRAP. V gave up 0 bases and J gave up 1 base, with 9 bases separating them. The CDR3 loop is CASGLVKGQNTEAFF. CDR3 nucleotides: TGTGCTAGTGGTTTGGTAAAGGGGCAGAACACTGAAGCTTTCTTT.

The J gene is TRBJ1-5, the V gene TRBV10-3; maybe TRBD1 (6 bases). The V gene's germline CDR1 is ENHRY and CDR2 SYGVKD. V was trimmed by 5 bases and J by 0 bases, leaving 14 bases between them. The CDR3 has 16 residues. CDR3 sequence reads: CAISTDRKYSNQPQHF. The CDR3 DNA reads TGTGCCATCAGTACAGACAGGAAATATAGCAATCAGCCCCAGCATTTT.

This chain links TRBV5-5 with TRBJ2-2, with a weak D call TRBD1 (6 bases). Trimming pared 1 base from V and 5 bases from J, leaving 9 bases between. The germline V gene has CDR1 SGHKS and CDR2 YYEKEE (reference sequence). The CDR3 loop spans 14 amino acids. CDR3 amino acids: CASSLQGWTGELFF. CDR3 DNA: TGTGCCAGCAGCTTGCAGGGGTGGACCGGGGAGCTGTTTTTT.

CDR3 sequence reads: CASNRQGNTEAFF. CDR3 bases: TGTGCCAGCAACCGACAGGGGAACACTGAAGCTTTCTTT. This chain joins TRBV6-6 and TRBJ1-1, with 7 bases lining up with TRBD1. From germline, CDR1 is MNHNY and CDR2 SVGAGI (reference sequence). The CDR3 extends over 13 amino acids. Unmatched junction bases numbered 3, after V lost 7 bases and J lost 1 base.

The chain has TRBV5-4 and TRBJ2-7; 10 nucleotides agree with TRBD1. With 7 bases clipped from V and 6 bases from J, the junction kept 13 bases outside the gene matches. The germline V gene encodes CDR1 SGHNT and CDR2 YYREEE (reference sequence). The CDR3 is 15 residues long. The CDR3 DNA reads as TGTGCCAGCCTTATGGGGGGACAGGGGACCTCCGAGCAGTACTTC. It translates to CASLMGGQGTSEQYF.

This chain uses TRBV11-3 with TRBJ2-1; D is possibly TRBD2 (5 bases). Trimming shortened V by 5 bases and J by 2 bases, and 13 bases separated the two germline ends. Germline values: CDR1 SGHNT, CDR2 YENEEA. This CDR3 is 15 amino acids long. The CDR3, as DNA: TGTGCCAGCAGCCCCCCTCGGGGTACCTACAATGAGCAGTTCTTC. Protein: CASSPPRGTYNEQFF.

The CDR3 sequence: CASSALQGLSGANVLTF. The CDR3 nucleotides read TGTGCCAGCTCAGCCCTGCAGGGACTTTCTGGGGCCAACGTCCTGACTTTC. The rearrangement links TRBV18 to TRBJ2-6, with D perhaps TRBD2 (6 bases). In germline, CDR1 is KGHSH, CDR2 LQKENI. The CDR3 totals 17 residues. Trimming removed 5 bases at V and 1 base at J, with 15 bases between.

The chain employs TRBV11-2 and TRBJ2-7; 8 bases agree with TRBD1. The CDR3 is made up of 14 amino acids. Looked up from germline, CDR1 is SGHAT and CDR2 is FQNNGV. J gave up 0 bases and V 6 bases, and 4 bases lay outside the gene matches. In DNA form, the CDR3 reads TGTGCCAGCAGTCGACAGGGGCCCTCCTACGAGCAGTACTTC. Protein product: CASSRQGPSYEQYF.

The rearrangement links TRBV7-6 to TRBJ2-7; 7 positions agree with TRBD1. The CDR3 spans 14 residues. Germline V lookup: CDR1 SGHVS, CDR2 FNYEAQ. V trimming: 1 base; J trimming: 0 bases; junction bases outside the gene matches: 0. DNA for the CDR3: TGTGCCAGCAGCTTAGGGGACAGCTCCTACGAGCAGTACTTC. Encoded protein: CASSLGDSSYEQYF.

This rearrangement joins TRBV29-1 to TRBJ1-1; no reliable D call. Per the germline V gene, CDR1 is SQVTM and CDR2 is ANQGSEA. Trimming removed 4 bases at V and 1 base at J, with 4 bases between. The CDR3 runs 11 residues. The CDR3 is CSVVGNTEAFF. In nucleotides, the CDR3 is TGCAGCGTTGTCGGGAACACTGAAGCTTTCTTT.

V is TRBV18 and J is TRBJ1-6; 10 bases map to TRBD1. CDR3 length: 17 residues. Unmatched junction bases numbered 16, after V lost 4 bases and J lost 13 bases. Germline CDR1 and CDR2: KGHSH and LQKENI. The CDR3 is CASSRGTGAAVVNPLHF. The CDR3 DNA sequence: TGTGCCAGCTCACGGGGGACAGGGGCCGCCGTCGTCAACCCCCTCCACTTT.

Only a few counts were recorded for this clone. The rearrangement uses TRBV10-1 and TRBJ1-1, with 11 bases lining up with TRBD1. CDR1 and CDR2 (germline): WNHNN, SYGVQD (reference sequence). J gave up 4 bases and V 2 bases, and 3 bases lay outside the gene matches. The CDR3 length is 15 residues. CDR3 sequence: CASSEMGQGVTEAFF. The CDR3 DNA follows: TGCGCCAGCAGTGAGATGGGACAGGGGGTCACTGAAGCTTTCTTT.

In the case of this clone: Additional DNA sequences in this sample encode the identical CDR3. This chain connects TRBV5-1 to TRBJ2-1; 13 bases line up with TRBD2. After removal of 4 bases from V and 10 bases from J, the junction contained 8 bases not matched to a gene. Germline V gene sequence: CDR1 SGHRS, CDR2 YFSETQ. The CDR3 length is 15 residues. The CDR3 coding sequence is TGCGCCAGCAGCCTCGGACTAGCGGGAGTCGGGGAGCAGTTCTTC. Its translation is CASSLGLAGVGEQFF.

In nucleotides, the CDR3 is TGTGCCAGCAGCTTCAGGCCCCTTGGATCCTACGAGCAGTACGTC. This encodes CASSFRPLGSYEQYV. The chain uses TRBV11-2 and TRBJ2-7; D gene uncertain. This CDR3 contains 15 residues. V lost 3 bases to trimming and J lost 1 base, with 13 bases between them. Germline V lookup: CDR1 SGHAT, CDR2 FQNNGV.

The genes are TRBV24-1 and TRBJ2-7, with 8 bases matching TRBD1. The J segment lost 4 bases and the V segment lost 4 bases, leaving 8 bases of the junction unmatched. Germline V CDR1 and CDR2: KGHDR, SFDVKD. The CDR3 contains 15 residues. CDR3 amino acids: CATSDPVTGGYEQYF. As DNA, the CDR3 is TGTGCCACCAGTGACCCGGTAACAGGGGGGTACGAGCAGTACTTC.

The chain has TRBV7-8 and TRBJ2-1; 9 nucleotides match TRBD2. The CDR3 totals 17 residues. Germline loops: CDR1 SGHVS, CDR2 FQNEAQ. The J segment lost 2 bases and the V segment lost 3 bases, leaving 8 bases of the junction unmatched. CDR3 region: CASSLPSGIPTYNEQFF. For the CDR3, the DNA is TGTGCCAGCAGCTTGCCTAGCGGGATCCCCACCTACAATGAGCAGTTCTTC.

The J gene is TRBJ2-5, the V gene TRBV9; D not resolved. V lost 3 bases and J 3 bases, leaving 6 bases between the germline ends. Germline CDR1 is SGDLS and CDR2 is YYNGEE. The CDR3 has 12 amino acids. In DNA, the CDR3 is TGTGCCAGCAGCGCAAGCGAAGAGACCCAGTACTTC. It is translated as CASSASEETQYF.

The chain joins TRBV28 to TRBJ1-1, with no clear D. Per the germline V gene, CDR1 is MDHEN and CDR2 is SYDVKM. V shed 3 bases and J shed 6 bases, with 11 bases lying between them. This CDR3 has 13 residues. The CDR3 here is CASSFRRQAEAFF. Written as DNA, the CDR3 is TGTGCCAGCAGTTTTAGAAGACAAGCTGAAGCTTTCTTT. The variable domain in full, completed from reference TRBV28 and TRBJ1-1, reads DVKVTQSSRYLVKRTGEKVFLECVQDMDHENMFWYRQDPGLGLRLIYFSYDVKMKEKGDIPEGYSVSREKKERFSLILESASTNQTSMYLCASSFRRQAEAFFGQGTRLTVV.

This rearrangement joins TRBV29-1 to TRBJ1-3, with D perhaps TRBD1 (5 bases). This CDR3 is built from 15 residues. Germline CDR1 is SQVTM and CDR2 is ANQGSEA. V lost 0 bases and J lost 4, with 13 bases in between. The CDR3 sequence: CSVEEKGVAGNTIYF. CDR3 DNA: TGCAGCGTTGAAGAGAAAGGGGTAGCCGGAAACACCATATATTTT.